The clone carrying this T cell receptor (beta chain) has more than one count but fewer than ten. The antigen remains unidentified. Here immunoSEQ multiplex PCR was the method, and the copy in TCRdb shows in-frame clones only, minus some. Among tens of thousands of clones listed, 85% were seen once. This record belongs to a study of T cell responses to AZD1222 COVID-19 vaccine. Study as a whole: Investigators merged groups given second doses at roughly 4 or roughly 12 weeks.

Study-wide findings and caveats: Along spike, vaccine-associated CD4 TCRs were found throughout, with dominance at 160-218 and 743-854.

Germline CDR1 is WNHNN and CDR2 is SYGVQD (reference sequence). V was pared by 3 bases and J by 0 bases, with 8 bases between. The CDR3 is 15 residues long. This material consisted of peripheral blood, taken on day 0 of AZD1222 vaccination. V is TRBV10-1 and J is TRBJ1-4, with D unclear. The sequence was obtained from an adult in good health. This chain's CDR3 is CASSETEATNEKLFF. DNA for the CDR3: TGCGCCAGCAGTGAAACGGAAGCAACTAATGAAAAACTGTTTTTT.